These T cell receptor beta chains were read from a single sample in a study of cytomegalovirus exposure and HLA in healthy donors. The method was immunoSEQ multiplex PCR; TCRdb's version includes in-frame clones alone and lacks a portion of them. Of approximately 140,000 clones listed, roughly 88% are singletons. Sequencing input: PBMCs. These receptor sequences come from a man in his fifties in good health and CMV-seronegative. Each CDR3 is given without its conserved first and last residue. Where a row states a size, it is once, few, many or the class of an expanded clone; other rows omit it.

cdr3_length: 12
clone_size: -
v_call: TRBV13
j_call: TRBJ2-1
cdr3_aa: ASSLGLRVDEQF

cdr3_length: 13
clone_size: -
v_call: TRBV11-2
j_call: TRBJ2-1
cdr3_aa: ASRTGLAVYNEQF

cdr3_length: 11
clone_size: -
v_call: TRBV5-6
j_call: TRBJ2-7
cdr3_aa: ASSLRSYYEQY

cdr3_length: 10
clone_size: -
v_call: TRBV19
j_call: TRBJ1-5
cdr3_aa: ASSSLNQPQH

cdr3_length: 11
clone_size: -
v_call: TRBV14
j_call: TRBJ1-1
cdr3_aa: ASTESGGTEAF

cdr3_length: 12
clone_size: -
v_call: TRBV7-8
j_call: TRBJ2-7
cdr3_aa: ASVWGDPSYEQY

cdr3_length: 12
clone_size: few
v_call: TRBV7-9
j_call: TRBJ1-6
cdr3_aa: ASSMTGDNSPLH

cdr3_length: 19
clone_size: -
v_call: TRBV6-4
j_call: TRBJ1-4
cdr3_aa: ASSDAPPPNRGGRTNEKLF

cdr3_length: 15
clone_size: -
v_call: TRBV6-1
j_call: TRBJ1-6
cdr3_aa: ASSGPTFDRRNSPLH

cdr3_length: 17
clone_size: -
v_call: TRBV7-9
j_call: TRBJ1-1
cdr3_aa: ARLTLRGQGSVQNTEAF

cdr3_length: 13
clone_size: -
v_call: TRBV7-2
j_call: TRBJ1-4
cdr3_aa: ASSSSTFRGEKLF

cdr3_length: 13
clone_size: -
v_call: TRBV30
j_call: TRBJ1-2
cdr3_aa: AWSPRDRGNYGYT

cdr3_length: 9
clone_size: -
v_call: TRBV6-5
j_call: TRBJ1-1
cdr3_aa: ASIVGAEAF

cdr3_length: 14
clone_size: -
v_call: TRBV5-1
j_call: TRBJ1-3
cdr3_aa: ASKQEGLTPGNTIY

cdr3_length: 12
clone_size: -
v_call: TRBV2
j_call: TRBJ2-1
cdr3_aa: ASSSGGAYNEQF

cdr3_length: 11
clone_size: -
v_call: TRBV19
j_call: TRBJ2-7
cdr3_aa: ASSISGSYEQY

cdr3_length: 11
clone_size: -
v_call: TRBV27
j_call: TRBJ2-1
cdr3_aa: ASRPSGGREQF